These T cell receptor beta chains were read from a single sample in a study of human T cells and chemical hapten exposure. TCRdb itself ran the RACE reads through MiXCR, one entry per CDR3 protein. The repertoire consists of about 400,000 distinct CDR3 sequences, with more than 5% occurring once and the leading ten covering more than 5.5%. The sequencing here drew on whole blood, taken in connection with sensitization to the hapten diphenylcyclopropenone (DPC). Source of these receptors: a woman younger than 30 with alopecia areata. Some clones in this sample may be carry-over from other donors' samples. Each CDR3 is given with its conserved first and last residue. D genes are given only for firm matches. Size tells how often a clone was seen (once, few, many) or the class of an expanded clone, and some rows leave it out.

CDR3aa,CDR3nt,d_gene,j_gene,v_gene,abundance
CASSLETGGPQETQYF,TGCGCCAGCAGCTTGGAAACGGGGGGCCCCCAAGAGACCCAGTACTTC,-,TRBJ2-5,TRBV5-1,-
CASSVGLAGGIHEQYF,TGTGCCAGCAGCGTAGGACTAGCGGGGGGCATCCACGAGCAGTACTTC,TRBD2,TRBJ2-7,TRBV9,many
CASSSPKTGYEQYF,TGTGCCAGCAGCTCCCCCAAGACAGGCTACGAGCAGTACTTC,-,TRBJ2-7,TRBV7-2,few
CASTPLGQGDNQPQHF,TGTGCCAGCACTCCACTCGGACAGGGGGACAATCAGCCCCAGCATTTT,TRBD1,TRBJ1-5,TRBV6-5,few
CASSQDSVGTDTQYF,TGCGCCAGCAGCCAAGACAGTGTGGGGACAGATACGCAGTATTTT,-,TRBJ2-3,TRBV4-3,-
CASSQTPRGKFYEQYF,TGCGCCAGCAGCCAGACGCCGAGGGGAAAATTCTACGAGCAGTACTTC,-,TRBJ2-7,TRBV4-1,many
CASSPGVSQFF,TGTGCCAGCAGCCCTGGAGTTTCGCAGTTCTTC,-,TRBJ2-1,TRBV6-2/TRBV6-3,few
CSARSPGLAGEQYF,TGCAGTGCTAGAAGCCCGGGACTAGCGGGGGAGCAGTACTTC,TRBD2,TRBJ2-7,TRBV20-1,few
CASRRAVNSPLHF,TGTGCCAGCCGTAGGGCAGTTAATTCACCCCTCCACTTT,-,TRBJ1-6,TRBV6-5,-
CASSRGLDTQYF,TGTGCCAGCAGTCGAGGTCTGGATACGCAGTATTTT,-,TRBJ2-3,TRBV6-5,-
CASSLAGGGNQPQHF,TGCGCCAGCAGCTTGGCCGGGGGCGGCAATCAGCCCCAGCATTTT,-,TRBJ1-5,TRBV5-1,many
CSASALAGGSYEQYF,TGCAGTGCTAGTGCCCTGGCGGGGGGATCCTACGAGCAGTACTTC,TRBD2,TRBJ2-7,TRBV20-1,many
CASSQADRDHGELFF,TGTGCCAGCAGCCAAGCGGACAGGGATCACGGGGAGCTGTTTTTT,TRBD1,TRBJ2-2,TRBV3-1,-
CASRADRGRSTEAFF,TGTGCCAGCAGGGCAGACAGGGGGCGGAGCACTGAAGCTTTCTTT,TRBD1,TRBJ1-1,TRBV12-3/TRBV12-4,many
CSASRGSREAFF,TGCAGTGCTAGTAGGGGGTCCAGGGAAGCTTTCTTT,-,TRBJ1-1,TRBV20-1,-
CASSLDSASNQPQHF,TGCGCCAGCAGCTTGGACTCCGCTAGCAATCAGCCCCAGCATTTT,-,TRBJ1-5,TRBV5-1,-
CASSENSQETQYF,TGTGCCAGCAGTGAAAACAGCCAAGAGACCCAGTACTTC,-,TRBJ2-5,TRBV2,many
CASSYVPGTSQDTQYF,TGTGCCAGCAGTTATGTTCCCGGGACTAGCCAAGATACGCAGTATTTT,TRBD2,TRBJ2-3,TRBV6-5,many
CASSHSAGTGGARDSLNEQFF,TGCGCCAGCAGCCATAGTGCCGGGACAGGGGGTGCCCGTGACAGCCTCAATGAGCAGTTCTTC,TRBD1,TRBJ2-1,TRBV4-1,few
CARMGTPNTEAFF,TGTGCCAGGATGGGGACCCCGAACACTGAAGCTTTCTTT,-,TRBJ1-1,TRBV28,few
CASIIRPNSPLHF,TGTGCCAGCATCATCCGTCCCAATTCACCCCTCCACTTT,-,TRBJ1-6,TRBV6-2/TRBV6-3,many
CASRDRGSPLHF,TGTGCCAGCCGGGACAGGGGTTCACCCCTCCACTTT,TRBD1,TRBJ1-6,TRBV6-5,few
CASSWDRGALHF,TGTGCCAGCAGCTGGGACAGGGGCGCCCTCCACTTT,TRBD1,TRBJ1-6,TRBV5-4,-
CASSQNRGGYTF,TGTGCCAGCAGCCAGAACAGGGGCGGCTACACCTTC,TRBD1,TRBJ1-2,TRBV3-1,few
CASRTVPNQPQHF,TGTGCCAGCCGGACAGTTCCCAATCAGCCCCAGCATTTT,-,TRBJ1-5,TRBV6-2/TRBV6-3,few
CASSLTGGDGEKLFF,TGTGCCAGCAGCTTAACCGGGGGCGACGGTGAAAAACTGTTTTTT,-,TRBJ1-4,TRBV7-3,-
CASSPHYGSGELFF,TGCGCCAGCAGCCCCCACTATGGGTCCGGGGAGCTGTTTTTT,-,TRBJ2-2,TRBV5-1,many
CASGLLAGADTQYF,TGTGCCAGCGGGCTTTTAGCGGGGGCAGATACGCAGTATTTT,TRBD2,TRBJ2-3,TRBV6-1,-
CASSQDAEGRQFF,TGCGCCAGCAGCCAAGATGCAGAGGGCCGCCAGTTCTTC,-,TRBJ2-1,TRBV4-3,many
CASSPWQDRGNSPLHF,TGTGCCAGCAGCCCGTGGCAGGACAGGGGCAATTCACCCCTCCACTTT,TRBD1,TRBJ1-6,TRBV4-2,few
CASSLVAGGTGELFF,TGTGCCAGCAGCTTAGTGGCAGGGGGCACCGGGGAGCTGTTTTTT,TRBD1,TRBJ2-2,TRBV11-3,few
CASSRDGNRNTGELFF,TGTGCCAGCAGCCGAGACGGAAATCGAAACACCGGGGAGCTGTTTTTT,-,TRBJ2-2,TRBV5-8,many
CSAREGGDSGANVLTF,TGCAGTGCTAGAGAGGGTGGGGACTCTGGGGCCAACGTCCTGACTTTC,-,TRBJ2-6,TRBV20-1,-
CASSDIADLAKNIQYF,TGTGCCAGCAGCGATATAGCGGATCTAGCCAAAAACATTCAGTACTTC,-,TRBJ2-4,TRBV6-2/TRBV6-3,many
CASSLAGDRPNTEAFF,TGTGCCAGCAGCTTAGCGGGGGACAGGCCGAACACTGAAGCTTTCTTT,TRBD1,TRBJ1-1,TRBV7-2,-
CASSPGGLGRGEQYF,TGTGCCAGCAGTCCGGGGGGTTTGGGGCGCGGCGAGCAGTACTTC,TRBD2,TRBJ2-7,TRBV2,-
CASSVGRSYNEQFF,TGTGCCAGCAGCGTAGGACGAAGTTACAATGAGCAGTTCTTC,-,TRBJ2-1,TRBV9,-
CASSQQGPYGYTF,TGTGCCAGCTCTCAACAGGGCCCCTATGGCTACACCTTC,-,TRBJ1-2,TRBV18,many
CSAPSSFGTDTQYF,TGCAGTGCCCCTAGTAGTTTTGGCACAGATACGCAGTATTTT,-,TRBJ2-3,TRBV20-1,many
CASSRGGQGSANSPLHF,TGTGCCAGCAGCCGAGGGGGGCAGGGTTCGGCTAATTCACCCCTCCACTTT,-,TRBJ1-6,TRBV7-2,-
CASSFPGQFLETQYF,TGTGCCAGCAGCTTTCCGGGACAGTTTTTAGAGACCCAGTACTTC,TRBD1,TRBJ2-5,TRBV5-4,-
CASSYSPKYQGAPNTEAFF,TGTGCCAGCAGTTACTCGCCGAAGTACCAGGGGGCGCCGAACACTGAAGCTTTCTTT,TRBD1,TRBJ1-1,TRBV6-5,few
CSARISGSNYGYTF,TGCAGTGCTAGAATAAGTGGTTCTAACTATGGCTACACCTTC,-,TRBJ1-2,TRBV20-1,many
CASTQNVQGGYGYTF,TGTGCCAGCACCCAAAACGTTCAGGGCGGCTATGGCTACACCTTC,-,TRBJ1-2,TRBV7-2,-
CASSLDTDEEEQYF,TGCGCCAGCAGCTTGGATACAGACGAGGAGGAGCAGTACTTC,-,TRBJ2-7,TRBV5-1,few
CASSFIGGETDTQYF,TGTGCCAGCAGTTTTATCGGGGGAGAAACAGATACGCAGTATTTT,-,TRBJ2-3,TRBV27,few
CASSYYPGTGELFF,TGTGCCAGCAGTTACTACCCAGGGACCGGGGAGCTGTTTTTT,-,TRBJ2-2,TRBV6-6,many
CSALGQPTGELFF,TGCAGTGCCCTGGGACAACCCACCGGGGAGCTGTTTTTT,-,TRBJ2-2,TRBV20-1,many
CSARRVMGSTDTQYF,TGCAGTGCTAGAAGGGTGATGGGGAGCACAGATACGCAGTATTTT,-,TRBJ2-3,TRBV20-1,many
CASSLRTDYLYEQYF,TGTGCCAGCAGTTTACGCACAGACTATCTATACGAGCAGTACTTC,-,TRBJ2-7,TRBV12-3/TRBV12-4,-
CASSWWTDTQYF,TGTGCCAGCAGTTGGTGGACAGATACGCAGTATTTT,-,TRBJ2-3,TRBV6-2/TRBV6-3,many
CSAGLGSRLGYTF,TGCAGTGCTGGGCTCGGGAGCCGTCTGGGCTACACCTTC,-,TRBJ1-2,TRBV20-1,many
CASSFRSTGPYGYTF,TGTGCCAGCAGCTTTCGATCGACAGGCCCATATGGCTACACCTTC,-,TRBJ1-2,TRBV11-2,few
CASSQEGGDPEAFF,TGTGCCAGCAGCCAAGAGGGCGGGGACCCTGAAGCTTTCTTT,-,TRBJ1-1,TRBV3-1,-